The clone carrying this T cell receptor (beta chain) was picked up one time. Its antigen remains unknown. Noted treatment: oral pan-JAK inhibitor, 5-10 mg twice daily. This entry belongs to a study of CD8+ T cells in alopecia areata. Study-wide context: For the treated group, dosing was oral tofacitinib at 5 to 10 mg twice daily. Study-wide points: It was lesional scalp, especially alopecia totalis/universalis, that showed higher clonality than normal scalp.

Following extraction, RNA underwent reverse transcription to cDNA, which served as the sequencing template. The repertoire was sequenced with immunoSEQ multiplex PCR; TCRdb's copy has only in-frame clones and lacks some. The table has around 300,000 clones, 60% seen once; the top ten hold roughly 0.93%. V lost 7 bases and J 1 base, leaving 13 bases between the germline ends. CDR1 is SGHRS and CDR2 is YFSETQ in the germline V gene. CDR3 size: 14 residues. This sample comprised CD4+ T cells sorted from blood, obtained between weeks 51 and 52, from a patient treated with tofacitinib. The genes are TRBV5-1 and TRBJ2-3; D uncertain. This clonotype originated in a human donor with alopecia areata. The CDR3 region is CASGSGIRTDTQYF. CDR3 DNA sequence: TGCGCCAGCGGTTCCGGAATACGCACAGATACGCAGTATTTT.